This T cell receptor beta chain was found in a study of OX40 agonist ivuxolimab in advanced cancers. About the research overall: Patients were dosed intravenously with ivuxolimab at 0.01 to 10 mg/kg every 2 weeks.

TCRdb's table, derived via immunoSEQ multiplex PCR, lists solely in-frame clones and lacks some. Of some 78,000 clones in the sample, more than 85% were seen once. In germline, CDR1 is MNHEY, CDR2 SVGAGI. V gave up 6 bases and J gave up 7 bases, with 18 bases separating them. The CDR3 sequence is 14 residues long. The receptor was isolated from an adult with an advanced solid tumor such as melanoma, head and neck, liver or kidney cancer. Material: CD4+ or CD8+ T cells sorted from blood, obtained in a trial of the OX40 agonist ivuxolimab. This chain connects TRBV6-5 to TRBJ1-1; TRBD1 might be the D (5 bases). The CDR3 sequence: CASSHAGEYGEAFF. Written as DNA, the CDR3 is TGTGCCAGCAGCCACGCGGGGGAGTATGGTGAAGCTTTCTTT.